The entry below gives a single TCR beta chain sequence along with its context. Source study methods: Estimates of nucleated cell counts were drawn from the amplification of reference gene primers. Only in-frame clones appear in the TCRdb table, and some are missing; sequencing was by immunoSEQ multiplex PCR. V and J calls and clone size are as listed in that table; D and trimming were resolved from the DNA. The table includes around 77,000 clones, roughly nine tenths detected once. Trimming cost V 4 bases and J 6 bases, with 13 bases left between them. From germline, CDR1 is SGDLS and CDR2 YYNGEE. This CDR3 region has 13 residues. The data originate from a study of blood T cell repertoires in COVID-19. At the level of the study: From the United States, Italy and Spain came samples of acute and convalescent COVID-19. PBMCs, B-cell-depleted T cells, or T cells were the source of the cDNA or gDNA that made up the material.

The chain is built from TRBV9 and TRBJ1-2; perhaps TRBD1 as D (5 bases). The material sequenced was peripheral blood. The TCR comes from an elderly woman with active or convalescent COVID-19. CDR3 residues: CASSPDPGDGYTF. As DNA, the CDR3 is TGTGCCAGCAGCCCCGATCCGGGGGATGGCTACACCTTC.